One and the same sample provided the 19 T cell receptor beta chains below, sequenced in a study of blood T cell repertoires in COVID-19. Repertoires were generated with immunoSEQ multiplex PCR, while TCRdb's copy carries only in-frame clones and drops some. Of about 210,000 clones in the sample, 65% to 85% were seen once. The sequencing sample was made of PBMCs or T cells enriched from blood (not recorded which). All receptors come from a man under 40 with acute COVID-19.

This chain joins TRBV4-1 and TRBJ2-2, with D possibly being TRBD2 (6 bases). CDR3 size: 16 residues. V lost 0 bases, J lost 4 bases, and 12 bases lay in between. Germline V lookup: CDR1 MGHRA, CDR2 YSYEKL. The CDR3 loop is CASSQERGTGTGELFF. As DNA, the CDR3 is TGCGCCAGCAGCCAAGAACGGGGGACGGGCACCGGGGAGCTGTTTTTT.

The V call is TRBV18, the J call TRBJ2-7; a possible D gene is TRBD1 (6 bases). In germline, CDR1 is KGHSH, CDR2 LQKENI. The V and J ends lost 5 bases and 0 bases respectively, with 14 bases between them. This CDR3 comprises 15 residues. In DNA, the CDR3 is TGTGCCAGCTCAATACTCGACAGGAACTCCTACGAGCAGTACTTC. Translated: CASSILDRNSYEQYF. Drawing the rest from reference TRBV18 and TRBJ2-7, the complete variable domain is NAGVMQNPRHLVRRRGQEARLRCSPMKGHSHVYWYRQLPEEGLKFMVYLQKENIIDESGMPKERFSAEFPKEGPSILRIQQVVRGDSAAYFCASSILDRNSYEQYFGPGTRLTVT.

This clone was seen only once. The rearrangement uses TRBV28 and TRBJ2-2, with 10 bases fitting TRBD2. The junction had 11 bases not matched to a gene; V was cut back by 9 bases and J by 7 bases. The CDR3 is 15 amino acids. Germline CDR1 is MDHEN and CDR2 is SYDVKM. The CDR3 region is CASMEAGGPLGELFF. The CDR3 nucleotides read TGTGCCAGTATGGAAGCGGGGGGGCCCCTCGGGGAGCTGTTTTTT.

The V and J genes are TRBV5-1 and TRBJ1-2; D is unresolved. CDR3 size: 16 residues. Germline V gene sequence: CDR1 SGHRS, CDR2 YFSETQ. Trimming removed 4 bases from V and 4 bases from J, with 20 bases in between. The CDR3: CASSRGEDNSIYGYTF. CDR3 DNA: TGCGCCAGCAGCCGCGGGGAAGACAATTCGATCTATGGCTACACCTTC.

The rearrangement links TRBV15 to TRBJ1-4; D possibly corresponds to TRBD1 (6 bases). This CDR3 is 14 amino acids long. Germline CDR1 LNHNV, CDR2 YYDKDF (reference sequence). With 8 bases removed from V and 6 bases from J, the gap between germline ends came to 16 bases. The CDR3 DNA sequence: TGTGCCACCGCAGAGGGGGGGATCGATGAAAAACTGTTTTTT. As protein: CATAEGGIDEKLFF.

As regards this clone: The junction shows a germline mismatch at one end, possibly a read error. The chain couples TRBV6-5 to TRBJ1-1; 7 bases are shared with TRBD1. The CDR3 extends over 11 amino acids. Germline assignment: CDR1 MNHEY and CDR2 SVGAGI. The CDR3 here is CASSYRDSPIF. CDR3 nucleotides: TGTGCCAGCAGTTACAGGGACAGCCCGATCTTT.

The CDR3 loop is CASSLRPSGGLGTDTQYF. CDR3 sequence (DNA): TGCGCCAGCAGCTTGAGGCCTAGCGGGGGGTTGGGCACAGATACGCAGTATTTT. This sequence joins TRBV5-1 and TRBJ2-3, with TRBD2 identical over 11 bases. The germline CDR1 and CDR2 sequences are SGHRS and YFSETQ. This CDR3 has 18 amino acids. Germline trimming cut 1 base from V and 1 base from J; bases unmatched to any gene: 8.

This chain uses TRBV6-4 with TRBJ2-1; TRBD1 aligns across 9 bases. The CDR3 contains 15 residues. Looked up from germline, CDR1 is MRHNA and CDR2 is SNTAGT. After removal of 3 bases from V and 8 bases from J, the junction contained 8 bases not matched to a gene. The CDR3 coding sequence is TGTGCCAGCAGTGATTGGGACAGGGACCGGGATGAGCAGTTCTTC. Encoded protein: CASSDWDRDRDEQFF.

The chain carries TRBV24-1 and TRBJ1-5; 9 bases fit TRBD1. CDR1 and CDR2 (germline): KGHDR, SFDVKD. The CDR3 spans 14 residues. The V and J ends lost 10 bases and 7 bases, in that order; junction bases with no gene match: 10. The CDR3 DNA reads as TGTGCCACAGCGGGACAGGGATGGGAACAGCCCCAGCATTTT. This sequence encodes CATAGQGWEQPQHF.

CDR3 residues: CASSEYEGSTNEKLFF. CDR3 sequence (DNA): TGTGCCAGCAGTGAATACGAGGGTTCAACTAATGAAAAACTGTTTTTT. The chain combines TRBV25-1 with TRBJ1-4; D is uncertain. There are 16 residues in the CDR3. In germline, CDR1 is MGHDK, CDR2 SYGVNS. Trimming shortened V by 0 bases and J by 0 bases, and 8 bases separated the two germline ends. The full variable domain, completed using reference TRBV25-1 and TRBJ1-4, is EADIYQTPRYLVIGTGKKITLECSQTMGHDKMYWYQQDPGMELHLIHYSYGVNSTEKGDLSSESTVSRIRTEHFPLTLESARPSHTSQYLCASSEYEGSTNEKLFFGSGTQLSVL.

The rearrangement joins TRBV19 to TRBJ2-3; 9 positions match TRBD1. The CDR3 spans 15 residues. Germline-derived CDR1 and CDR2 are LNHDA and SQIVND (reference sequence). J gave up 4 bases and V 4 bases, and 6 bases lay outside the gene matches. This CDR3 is CASSNGQGTADTQYF. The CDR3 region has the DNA TGTGCCAGTAGTAACGGACAGGGGACCGCAGATACGCAGTATTTT.

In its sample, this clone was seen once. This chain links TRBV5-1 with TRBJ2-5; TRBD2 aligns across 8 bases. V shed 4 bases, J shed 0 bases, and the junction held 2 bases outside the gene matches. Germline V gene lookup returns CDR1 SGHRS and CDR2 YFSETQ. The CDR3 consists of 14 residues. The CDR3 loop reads CASSREGDQETQYF. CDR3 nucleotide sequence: TGCGCCAGCAGCCGGGAGGGGGACCAAGAGACCCAGTACTTC.

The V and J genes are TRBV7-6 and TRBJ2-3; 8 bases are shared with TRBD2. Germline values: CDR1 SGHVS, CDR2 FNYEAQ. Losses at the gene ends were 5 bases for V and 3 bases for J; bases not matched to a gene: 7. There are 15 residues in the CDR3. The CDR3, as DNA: TGTGCCAGCAGCACTACCGGGGGGGGAACAGATACGCAGTATTTT. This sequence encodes CASSTTGGGTDTQYF.

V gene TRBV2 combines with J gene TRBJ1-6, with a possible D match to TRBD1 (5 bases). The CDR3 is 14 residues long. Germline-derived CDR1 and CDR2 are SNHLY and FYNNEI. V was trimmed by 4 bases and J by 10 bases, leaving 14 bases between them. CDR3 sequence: CASSASGGVSPLHF. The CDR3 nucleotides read TGTGCCAGCAGTGCCTCCGGGGGGGTCTCACCCCTCCACTTT.

The chain's CDR3 is CASSQGQGSYEQYF. The CDR3 DNA reads TGTGCCAGCAGCCAAGGACAGGGCTCCTACGAGCAGTACTTC. The J gene is TRBJ2-7, the V gene TRBV2, with 8 nucleotides matching TRBD1. Germline CDR1 SNHLY, CDR2 FYNNEI. The CDR3 length is 14 residues. The J segment lost 0 bases and the V segment lost 6 bases, leaving 4 bases of the junction unmatched.

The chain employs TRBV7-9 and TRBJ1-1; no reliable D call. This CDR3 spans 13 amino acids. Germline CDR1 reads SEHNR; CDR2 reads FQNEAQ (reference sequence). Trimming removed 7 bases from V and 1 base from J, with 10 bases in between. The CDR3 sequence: CASIQNTNTEAFF. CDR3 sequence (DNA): TGTGCCAGCATACAGAACACGAACACTGAAGCTTTCTTT.

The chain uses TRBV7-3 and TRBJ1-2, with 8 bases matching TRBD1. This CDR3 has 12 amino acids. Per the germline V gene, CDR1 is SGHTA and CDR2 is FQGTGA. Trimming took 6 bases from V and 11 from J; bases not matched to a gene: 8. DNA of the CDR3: TGTGCCAGCAGATCCGGGACAGGAGTATACACCTTC. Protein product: CASRSGTGVYTF.

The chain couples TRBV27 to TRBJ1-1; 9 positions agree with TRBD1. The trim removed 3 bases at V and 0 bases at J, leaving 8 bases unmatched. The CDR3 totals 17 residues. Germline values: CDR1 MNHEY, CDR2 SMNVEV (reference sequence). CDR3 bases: TGTGCCAGCAGTTTGGGTGGGACAGGGACTATGAACACTGAAGCTTTCTTT. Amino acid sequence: CASSLGGTGTMNTEAFF.

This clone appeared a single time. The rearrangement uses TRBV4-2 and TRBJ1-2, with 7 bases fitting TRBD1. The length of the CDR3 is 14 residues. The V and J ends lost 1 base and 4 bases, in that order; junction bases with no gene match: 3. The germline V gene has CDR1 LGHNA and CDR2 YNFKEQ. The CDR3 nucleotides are TGTGCCAGCAGCCAAGCCCGGGACAGCTATGGCTACACCTTC. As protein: CASSQARDSYGYTF.